This T cell receptor (beta chain) appears in the sequencing data of a study of immune heterogeneity within non-small cell lung tumors (dated by TCRdb to 2017 to 2018). A note on the overall study: By histology, several squamous cell carcinomas, fewer than twelve non-squamous carcinomas and 1 tumor not otherwise specified were included. TCR repertoires were analyzed from some 56 tumor loci of 15 or so patients, while transcriptome data covered only 44 loci from about 11 patients. Neoantigen binding to each patient's HLA alleles was predicted with netMHCpan-3.0 for mutant peptides of 8 to 11 amino acids. To examine intratumoral immune heterogeneity, the study used whole-exome sequencing, RNA-seq and TCR beta repertoire sequencing on multiple spatially distinct regions of each NSCLC tumor.

The CDR3 has 14 amino acids, counting the end cysteine and phenylalanine. Only the CDR3 portion is preserved as DNA: 42 bases, with reading frame beginning at the first base. V trim: 4 bases; J trim: 9 bases; unmatched bases: 9. CDR1 KGHSY and CDR2 FQNENV were looked up in the germline V gene. Overall study results and their limits: For the most part, high-frequency TCR beta clonotypes differed from one individual patient to another. Local T-cell repertoire clonality showed a statistically significant but moderate positive correlation with local tumor mutational burden (R 0.3 to 0.4). Within a given patient, the same dominant CDR3B clonotypes showed up repeatedly across loci, although different tumor locations also carried unique high-frequency clones.

This clonotype was recorded once. No cognate antigen has been identified for it. This may arise from a read error, as a much more abundant clone is one base away. The TCR beta CDR3 region was amplified with a multiplex PCR system whose first round ran for approximately 10 cycles using 32 V-gene forward primers and 13 J-gene reverse primers. A QIAGEN Multiplex PCR Kit was used for first-round PCR, and the primer sequences were filed in Chinese patent CN105087789A. Illumina universal primers were added in a second PCR round performed with the Phusion High-Fidelity PCR Kit. TCR libraries were paired-end sequenced at 151 bp read length on the Illumina HiSeq X Ten platform. The paper's data handling went like this. Cutadapt was used to discard reads without multiplex PCR primers, PEAR merged the read pairs, and MiXCR with default settings called the CDR3 regions. Repertoire diversity was assessed by Shannon entropy, and clonality was calculated as one minus the Shannon entropy divided by the ln of the count of productive unique sequences. Dominant or high-frequency T-cell clones were defined as clonotypes at frequencies of at least 0.5%. TCRdb ran its own pipeline on the public reads, namely fastp trimming at Q25 and MiXCR clone calling, and kept in-frame beta chains. A single entry per CDR3 protein holds the most common genes and DNA from its merged rows. The V and J calls here are based on TCRdb, not the publication. The sample table shows 12,000 or so distinct CDR3 sequences, and 27% are seen once. The ten largest clones add up to 13% of the sample.

Genomic DNA extracted from bulk tumor tissue served as TCR template, with about 600 ng gDNA amplified per sample. During surgery, multiple biopsies were taken from each primary tumor, with sampling sites spaced as far apart as possible within the tumor mass. The study cohort was described as untreated and was composed of newly diagnosed NSCLC cases undergoing curative surgery. The samples came from more than 14 patients with newly diagnosed non-small cell lung cancer who were having surgery intended to be curative. Resected tumor masses were reviewed by two independent pathologists. Only high-quality DNA and RNA samples were carried forward to sequencing.

The V and J segments used are TRBV16 and TRBJ1-5; TRBD1 matches 7 bases in the middle. The receptor's source is a man in his forties or fifties with non-small cell lung cancer. The sequenced sample was lung tumor tissue. The sequenced DNA: TGTGCCAGCAGCCGACAGGGAACGAGCCGGCCCCAGCATTTT. It codes for CASSRQGTSRPQHF.